This TCR beta chain emerged from a study of blood T cell repertoires in COVID-19. Study background: Italy, Spain and the United States were the sources of the convalescent and acute COVID-19 samples.

Source study methods: Nucleated cell counts were estimated from reference gene primer amplification. Profiled with immunoSEQ multiplex PCR; TCRdb holds only in-frame clones, not every one. The V and J calls and clone size are taken from that table; D and trimming were inferred from the DNA. The data show 140,000 or so clones, about 83% seen once. Germline trimming cut 5 bases from V and 5 bases from J; bases unmatched to any gene: 13. The CDR3 contains 17 residues. Germline V gives CDR1 MDHEN, CDR2 SYDVKM. Followed over time, Seattle patients had been enrolled while infection was active. The chain links TRBV28 to TRBJ2-3; 10 positions agree with TRBD1. This receptor was obtained from a man aged 25-40 years with COVID-19, enrolled during active disease. Specimen: peripheral blood. CDR3 nucleotide sequence: TGTGCCAGCAGTCCAGCATGGACAGGGGGGATGCGAGATACGCAGTATTTT. As protein: CASSPAWTGGMRDTQYF.